Below are 24 T cell receptor beta chains sequenced from a single sample in a study of T cell clones after liver transplantation. Some clones are missing from TCRdb's copy, which holds only in-frame ones; the method was immunoSEQ multiplex PCR. The sample records nearly 55,000 clones, about 88% being singletons. Sequenced material: CD4+ T cells from blood, taken before liver transplant. The receptors come from a human donor who received a liver transplant.

The count of this clone is one. The chain couples TRBV4-3 to TRBJ2-3; D is unclear. The V gene's germline CDR1 is LGHNA and CDR2 YSLEER. Trimming pared 5 bases from V and 9 bases from J, leaving 15 bases between. CDR3 size: 13 residues. Written as DNA, the CDR3 is TGCGCCAGCAGCACCCGACTGGGTACGACGCAGTATTTT. Protein: CASSTRLGTTQYF.

The chain has TRBV7-8 and TRBJ1-5; 7 bases map to TRBD1. With 5 bases clipped from V and 7 bases from J, the junction kept 8 bases outside the gene matches. The CDR3 is 14 residues long. The germline CDR1 and CDR2 sequences are SGHVS and FQNEAQ. Here the CDR3 DNA reads TGTGCCAGCAGCCGGACAGGAGCTGCCCAGCCCCAGCATTTT. It codes for CASSRTGAAQPQHF.

There are a few counts of this clone. The chain employs TRBV7-3 and TRBJ2-2, with D tentatively TRBD2 (5 bases). CDR1 is SGHTA and CDR2 is FQGTGA in the germline V gene. V lost 0 bases and J lost 5, with 7 bases in between. This CDR3 contains 14 residues. This CDR3 reads CASSLTPGTGELFF. The DNA for the CDR3 is TGTGCCAGCAGCTTAACCCCGGGAACCGGGGAGCTGTTTTTT.

The chain joins TRBV27 to TRBJ2-7; 7 bases are shared with TRBD2. After removal of 5 bases from V and 6 bases from J, the junction contained 10 bases not matched to a gene. The CDR3 totals 14 residues. CDR1 is MNHEY and CDR2 is SMNVEV in the germline V gene (reference sequence). The CDR3 DNA sequence: TGTGCCAGCAGTCTTGTTGGGAGGGCCGGCGAGCAGTACTTC. The encoded protein is CASSLVGRAGEQYF.

The rearrangement links TRBV6-1 to TRBJ1-2; D gene uncertain. The V end was cut by 4 bases, the J end by 9 bases, with 15 bases between. Germline CDR1 and CDR2: MNHNS and SASEGT. The CDR3 is 13 residues long. The CDR3 loop is CASSAEESTSYTF. The CDR3 DNA sequence: TGTGCCAGCAGTGCGGAGGAATCGACTAGCTACACCTTC.

V is TRBV6-1 and J is TRBJ2-3, with D possibly matching TRBD2 (6 bases). The CDR3 length is 18 residues. Germline V gene data show CDR1 as MNHNS and CDR2 as SASEGT. V was clipped by 0 bases and J by 0 bases, with 16 bases between them. This CDR3 reads CASSEATTSLLSTDTQYF. Written as DNA, the CDR3 is TGTGCCAGCAGTGAAGCCACCACTAGCCTCCTAAGCACAGATACGCAGTATTTT.

To note about this clone: The sample carries other DNA sequences with the same CDR3. This chain joins TRBV9 and TRBJ2-7; tentative D call: TRBD1 (6 bases). CDR1 SGDLS and CDR2 YYNGEE come from the germline V gene. V was trimmed by 3 bases and J by 4 bases, leaving 14 bases between them. This CDR3 is built from 14 residues. The CDR3 DNA follows: TGTGCCAGCAGCGGGGGGCAGGGAAATTACGAGCAGTACTTC. This gives the protein CASSGGQGNYEQYF.

The V and J genes are TRBV2 and TRBJ2-5, with a weak D call TRBD2 (5 bases). V lost 5 bases, J lost 7 bases, and 17 bases lay in between. The CDR3 has 14 amino acids. Germline V gives CDR1 SNHLY, CDR2 FYNNEI. DNA for the CDR3: TGTGCCAGCAGTCCGAGGGCAACTCGATGGACCCAGTACTTC. Protein sequence: CASSPRATRWTQYF.

The table lists this clone with a few counts. The chain joins TRBV10-3 to TRBJ2-1; TRBD2 matches 7 bases. The CDR3 contains 17 residues. Germline V gives CDR1 ENHRY, CDR2 SYGVKD. After removal of 6 bases from V and 4 bases from J, the junction contained 15 bases not matched to a gene. The CDR3 region is CAISEGSGLAVYNEQFF. CDR3 bases: TGTGCCATCAGCGAGGGGAGCGGGCTAGCGGTTTACAATGAGCAGTTCTTC.

The chain employs TRBV29-1 and TRBJ2-2, with TRBD2 matching 7 bases. The V segment lost 6 bases and the J segment 1 base; nucleotides outside the gene matches: 8. Germline CDR1 reads SQVTM; CDR2 reads ANQGSEA. The CDR3 consists of 15 residues. The CDR3 bases are TGCAGCGTGCGTGCCGGCGGGAGGAACACCGGGGAGCTGTTTTTT. Protein product: CSVRAGGRNTGELFF.

The rearrangement joins TRBV7-9 to TRBJ1-1; 12 nucleotides agree with TRBD1. The V gene's germline CDR1 is SEHNR and CDR2 FQNEAQ (reference sequence). CDR3 length: 15 residues. The junction had 7 bases not matched to a gene; V was cut back by 0 bases and J by 11 bases. CDR3 nucleotide sequence: TGTGCCAGCAGCTTAGCGCGGGGACAGGGGGCTAACGCTTTCTTT. Translation gives CASSLARGQGANAFF. Complete variable domain (other parts from reference TRBV7-9 and TRBJ1-1): DTGVSQNPRHKITKRGQNVTFRCDPISEHNRLYWYRQTLGQGPEFLTYFQNEAQLEKSRLLSDRFSAERPKGSFSTLEIQRTEQGDSAMYLCASSLARGQGANAFFGQGTRLTVV.

This chain links TRBV27 with TRBJ2-1; 7 bases are shared with TRBD1. Germline V gene sequence: CDR1 MNHEY, CDR2 SMNVEV (reference sequence). This CDR3 has 13 residues. V gave up 8 bases and J gave up 4 bases; unmatched junction bases: 5. The DNA for the CDR3 is TGTGCCAGCCAGGAGACAGGGTACAATGAGCAGTTCTTC. Its translation: CASQETGYNEQFF.

V usage is TRBV29-1 and J usage is TRBJ2-1; D perhaps matches TRBD2 (5 bases). Germline assignment: CDR1 SQVTM and CDR2 ANQGSEA. CDR3 length equals 13 residues. V shed 8 bases and J shed 3 bases, with 14 bases lying between them. The CDR3 DNA reads as TGCAGCACCCGCTCCGGGATCTACAATGAGCAGTTCTTC. This encodes CSTRSGIYNEQFF.

V is TRBV7-3 and J is TRBJ1-4; 10 bases line up with TRBD1. With V trimmed by 5 bases and J by 8 bases, 14 bases remained unmatched. The CDR3 sequence is 17 residues long. Looked up from germline, CDR1 is SGHTA and CDR2 is FQGTGA. The CDR3 reads CASSPRGDRGLREKLFF. The CDR3 coding sequence is TGTGCCAGCAGCCCCAGGGGCGACAGGGGGCTGAGGGAAAAACTGTTTTTT.

The rearrangement uses TRBV4-1 and TRBJ1-2; D is unresolved. Germline V CDR1 and CDR2: MGHRA, YSYEKL. This CDR3 contains 12 residues. V gave up 1 base and J gave up 5 bases, with 5 bases separating them. CDR3 nucleotide sequence: TGCGCCAGCAGCCAAGGTATATATGGCTACACCTTC. As protein: CASSQGIYGYTF.

V usage is TRBV18 and J usage is TRBJ1-5; D uncertain. Germline V gives CDR1 KGHSH, CDR2 LQKENI. The V gene lost 2 bases and the J gene lost 5 bases, with 7 bases spanning the gap. The CDR3 is made up of 13 amino acids. The CDR3: CASSPDSDQPQHF. CDR3 coding DNA: TGTGCCAGCTCACCAGATTCGGATCAGCCCCAGCATTTT.

This chain links TRBV7-9 with TRBJ2-7; D call uncertain. V shed 5 bases and J shed 4 bases, with 12 bases lying between them. Germline lookup yields CDR1 SEHNR and CDR2 FQNEAQ (reference sequence). The CDR3 is 13 amino acids. The CDR3 nucleotides are TGTGCCAGCAGCCGGACGGCCGTTTACGAGCAGTACTTC. Translating it yields CASSRTAVYEQYF.

J is TRBJ1-4 and V is TRBV5-4; D is uncertain. The CDR3 consists of 15 residues. Trimming removed 4 bases at V and 6 bases at J, with 16 bases between. CDR1 is SGHNT, CDR2 YYREEE, per germline (reference sequence). CDR3 loop: CASSLPLGGDEKLFF. CDR3 nucleotide sequence: TGTGCCAGCAGCCTCCCCCTTGGAGGTGATGAAAAACTGTTTTTT.

The chain carries TRBV5-5 and TRBJ2-7; D call uncertain. The CDR3 covers 14 residues. CDR1 and CDR2 from the germline V gene are SGHKS and YYEKEE (reference sequence). The V gene lost 1 base and the J gene lost 2 bases, with 10 bases spanning the gap. The CDR3 bases are TGTGCCAGCAGCTTGAGGGCTACCGCCTACGAGCAGTACTTC. Amino acids: CASSLRATAYEQYF.

This chain connects TRBV2 to TRBJ1-5; D gene ambiguous. V gave up 3 bases and J gave up 2 bases, with 11 bases separating them. The CDR3 loop spans 15 amino acids. Germline CDR1 and CDR2: SNHLY and FYNNEI. The DNA for the CDR3 is TGTGCCAGCAGTGAGTCGGGGATAGGCAATCAGCCCCAGCATTTT. Translated: CASSESGIGNQPQHF. Combining the CDR3 with reference TRBV2 and TRBJ1-5 gives the whole variable domain EPEVTQTPSHQVTQMGQEVILRCVPISNHLYFYWYRQILGQKVEFLVSFYNNEISEKSEIFDDQFSVERPDGSNFTLKIRSTKLEDSAMYFCASSESGIGNQPQHFGDGTRLSIL.

This clone was detected only once. This chain uses TRBV9 with TRBJ2-4; maybe TRBD2 (6 bases). The CDR3 covers 14 residues. V lost 4 bases and J 3 bases, leaving 11 bases between the germline ends. Germline V gene lookup returns CDR1 SGDLS and CDR2 YYNGEE. CDR3 region: CASSSSGSKNIQYF. The DNA for the CDR3 is TGTGCCAGCAGCTCCTCCGGGAGCAAAAACATTCAGTACTTC.

This clone was seen repeatedly, ten times or more. The genes are TRBV11-2 and TRBJ1-2, with D perhaps matching TRBD1 (5 bases). Germline CDR1 and CDR2: SGHAT and FQNNGV. Trimming removed 5 bases at V and 4 bases at J, with 17 bases between. The CDR3 spans 15 residues. The CDR3 DNA is TGTGCCAGCAGCGGGTGGGACGCCCGTTCCTATGGCTACACCTTC. It codes for CASSGWDARSYGYTF.

The chain recombines TRBV7-9 with TRBJ2-7, with unresolved D. The ends were cut back, 5 bases at V and 2 bases at J, with 10 bases in the middle. The germline V gene encodes CDR1 SEHNR and CDR2 FQNEAQ (reference sequence). This CDR3 has 13 amino acids. This CDR3 reads CASSRTETYEQYF. The CDR3 nucleotides are TGTGCCAGCAGCCGGACGGAAACCTACGAGCAGTACTTC.

Regarding this clone: This may stem from a read error, because a much larger clone lies one nucleotide away. J is TRBJ2-7 and V is TRBV5-1; D is unresolved. The CDR3 spans 13 residues. The V end lost 0 bases, the J end lost 0 bases, and 4 bases lay between the germline ends. Germline V gene lookup returns CDR1 SGHRS and CDR2 YFSETQ. CDR3 sequence: CASSLESSYEQYF. The CDR3 DNA reads TGCGCCAGCAGCTTGGAGAGCTCCTACGAGCAGTACTTC.